The subject of this entry is one T cell receptor (beta chain). Germline is not matched at one junction end, which may reflect a read error. The same CDR3 is also encoded by other DNA sequences in this sample. The data were obtained in a study of blood T cell repertoires in COVID-19. Only in-frame clones appear in the TCRdb table, and some are missing; sequencing was by immunoSEQ multiplex PCR. The data hold approximately 300,000 clones, with nearly 90% observed a single time. The source is a woman in her twenties or thirties who had recovered from COVID-19. Source material: PBMCs or T cells enriched from blood (not recorded which).

The CDR3 protein is CASSQEPQQGSRNSPLHF. The CDR3 bases are TGTGCCAGCAGCCAAGAGCCCCAACAGGGGTCCCGTAATTCACCTCTCCACTTT. The V call is TRBV4-2, the J call TRBJ1-6; 7 nucleotides align to TRBD1. The length of the CDR3 is 18 residues. CDR1 is LGHNA and CDR2 is YNFKEQ in the germline V gene.